Following are 18 T cell receptor beta chains from one sample sequenced in a study of Ad26.COV2.S vaccination and SARS-CoV-2 variants. The method was immunoSEQ multiplex PCR; TCRdb's version includes in-frame clones alone and lacks a portion of them. The repertoire has fewer than 900,000 clones, around 89% of them found once; the top ten carry approximately 1.5%. Treatment specified: approximately 18 received Ad26.COV2.S at low or high dose, single or two shots; about five received placebo; per-sample allocation not given. The investigators took samples on day 63 after the first vaccine or placebo injection. This sample comprised peripheral blood, obtained in a trial of Ad26.COV2.S vaccine versus placebo. These receptor sequences come from a person between 18 and 65 years old who received the Ad26.COV2.S COVID-19 vaccine or a placebo.

This rearrangement joins TRBV3-1 (or the pseudogene TRBV3-2) to TRBJ1-2; 9 bases map to TRBD1. The V gene end was trimmed by 4 bases and the J gene end by 1 base; junction bases not matched to a gene: 4. Germline values: CDR1 LGHDT, CDR2 YNNKEL (reference sequence). The length of the CDR3 is 15 residues. CDR3 DNA: TGTGCCAGCAGCCCCCGGGACAGGGATAACTATGGCTACACCTTC. Translated, it gives CASSPRDRDNYGYTF.

The V and J genes are TRBV10-3 and TRBJ2-5; D is perhaps TRBD1 or TRBD2 (5 bases each). This CDR3 region has 14 residues. Germline loops: CDR1 ENHRY, CDR2 SYGVKD. The V and J ends lost 6 bases and 2 bases respectively, with 13 bases between them. This CDR3 is CAIRSGTVQETQYF. The CDR3 coding sequence is TGTGCCATCAGGTCCGGGACGGTTCAAGAGACCCAGTACTTC.

This clone has just one count. The rearrangement uses TRBV4-1 and TRBJ1-6; D is perhaps TRBD1 (5 bases). Germline V gives CDR1 MGHRA, CDR2 YSYEKL. V lost 0 bases to trimming and J lost 4 bases, with 25 bases between them. CDR3 size: 21 residues. Here the CDR3 DNA reads TGCGCCAGCAGCCAAGATAGTCAGGGTGAGGGACGTGATTGGTATAATTCACCCCTCCACTTT. It codes for CASSQDSQGEGRDWYNSPLHF.

This chain connects TRBV27 to TRBJ1-6; D is unclear. CDR1 MNHEY and CDR2 SMNVEV come from the germline V gene (reference sequence). The length of the CDR3 is 13 residues. Trimming pared 5 bases from V and 7 bases from J, leaving 9 bases between. CDR3 in amino acids: CASSRHENSPLHF. As DNA, the CDR3 is TGTGCCAGCAGTAGACACGAGAATTCACCCCTCCACTTT.

The chain is built from TRBV9 and TRBJ1-3, with D possibly matching TRBD1 (6 bases). Germline CDR1 reads SGDLS; CDR2 reads YYNGEE. This CDR3 contains 17 residues. V was pared by 4 bases and J by 0 bases, with 17 bases between. The CDR3 spells CASSRAEGGGSGNTIYF. The DNA for the CDR3 is TGTGCCAGCAGCAGAGCGGAAGGGGGAGGCTCTGGAAACACCATATATTTT.

The chain employs TRBV7-3 and TRBJ2-1, with a tentative D call TRBD2 (5 bases). This CDR3 spans 12 amino acids. Germline V CDR1 and CDR2: SGHTA, FQGTGA. V was shortened by 4 bases and J by 9 bases, with 10 bases between the two germline ends. The CDR3 region has the DNA TGTGCCAGCAGCTCCGGGAACAGTGAGCAGTTCTTC. The encoded protein is CASSSGNSEQFF.

V and J are TRBV18 and TRBJ1-1; no firm D call. Germline CDR1 reads KGHSH; CDR2 reads LQKENI. CDR3 length: 11 residues. Trimming cost V 6 bases and J 2 bases, with 4 bases left between them. CDR3 residues: CASSDNTEAFF. Here the CDR3 DNA reads TGTGCCAGCTCGGATAACACTGAAGCTTTCTTT.

This clone was found once. The chain employs TRBV5-5 and TRBJ1-5, with a tentative D call TRBD1 (5 bases). Germline V gene data show CDR1 as SGHKS and CDR2 as YYEKEE (reference sequence). There are 15 residues in the CDR3. The V and J ends lost 4 bases and 0 bases respectively, with 11 bases between them. The CDR3 region is CASSIGHLSNQPQHF. For the CDR3, the DNA is TGTGCCAGCAGCATCGGACACCTTAGCAATCAGCCCCAGCATTTT.

The chain links TRBV30 to TRBJ1-1, with D uncertain. The CDR3 is made up of 13 amino acids. The V end lost 4 bases, the J end lost 4 bases, and 13 bases lay between the germline ends. The germline V gene encodes CDR1 GTSNPN and CDR2 SVGIG (reference sequence). The CDR3, as DNA: TGTGCCTGGATGATGACCCAGACCACTGAAGCTTTCTTT. Translation gives CAWMMTQTTEAFF. Complete variable domain (other parts from reference TRBV30 and TRBJ1-1): SQTIHQWPATLVQPVGSPLSLECTVEGTSNPNLYWYRQAAGRGLQLLFYSVGIGQISSEVPQNLSASRPQDRQFILSSKKLLLSDSGFYLCAWMMTQTTEAFFGQGTRLTVV.

The rearrangement joins TRBV7-8 to TRBJ2-1; D is undetermined. Germline loops: CDR1 SGHVS, CDR2 FQNEAQ. This CDR3 spans 11 amino acids. V shed 1 base and J shed 11 bases, with 6 bases lying between them. The DNA of the CDR3 is TGTGCCAGCAGCTTAGGGCCCCAGCAGTTCTTC. Its translation: CASSLGPQQFF.

Note on this clone: Other nucleotide sequences in the sample specify the same CDR3. The CDR3 DNA follows: TGTGCCAGCAGCTTAACAGGGGATGGGTCCTATGGCTACACCTTC. Amino acids: CASSLTGDGSYGYTF. V and J are TRBV7-3 and TRBJ1-2, with D perhaps matching TRBD1 (5 bases). V was pared by 0 bases and J by 4 bases, with 12 bases between. Germline V gives CDR1 SGHTA, CDR2 FQGTGA. This CDR3 contains 15 residues.

The genes are TRBV4-3 and TRBJ1-2; 8 positions agree with TRBD1. The trim removed 3 bases at V and 3 bases at J, leaving 12 bases unmatched. The CDR3 has 17 amino acids. Germline CDR1 is LGHNA and CDR2 is YSLEER. CDR3: CASSQDHRTGHYYGYTF. Here the CDR3 DNA reads TGCGCCAGCAGCCAGGACCACAGGACAGGGCATTACTATGGCTACACCTTC.

The V gene is TRBV6-5, the J gene TRBJ1-2, with D tentatively TRBD1 (5 bases). Germline loops: CDR1 MNHEY, CDR2 SVGAGI. There are 13 residues in the CDR3. The V end was cut by 4 bases, the J end by 8 bases, with 14 bases between. The CDR3 bases are TGTGCCAGCAGTTCCAGGGAAGTGAGCGGCTACACCTTC. This encodes CASSSREVSGYTF.

The chain employs TRBV14 and TRBJ2-2, with D possibly matching TRBD2 (6 bases). V lost 1 base and J lost 13, with 10 bases in between. Germline V lookup: CDR1 SGHDN, CDR2 FVKESK. This CDR3 spans 12 amino acids. The CDR3, as DNA: TGTGCCAGCAGCCAAGGCGGGATAGTGCTGTTTTTT. Translated: CASSQGGIVLFF.

The CDR3 nucleotides read TGTGCCAGCAGCCACCCAGTGGGGGATTACAATGAGCAGTTCTTC. Translated, it gives CASSHPVGDYNEQFF. The V and J genes are TRBV11-2 and TRBJ2-1; D could derive from TRBD1 or TRBD2 (5 bases each). The CDR3 totals 15 residues. Trimming took off 5 bases at V and 4 bases at J, with 15 bases between the two ends. Germline loops: CDR1 SGHAT, CDR2 FQNNGV.

The chain carries TRBV5-1 and TRBJ1-2, with TRBD1 identical over 7 bases. CDR1 and CDR2 from the germline V gene are SGHRS and YFSETQ. This CDR3 region has 17 residues. V trimming: 3 bases; J trimming: 7 bases; junction bases outside the gene matches: 18. The CDR3 DNA reads TGCGCCAGCAGCTCTAGGGGTACAGGGGTCGGGGTTAGTGGCTACACCTTC. Its translation is CASSSRGTGVGVSGYTF.

The chain recombines TRBV10-3 with TRBJ2-1; 7 nucleotides line up with TRBD2. Losses at the gene ends were 6 bases for V and 5 bases for J; bases not matched to a gene: 7. CDR3 length: 14 residues. Per germline, CDR1 ENHRY and CDR2 SYGVKD. CDR3 sequence (DNA): TGTGCCATCAGCGCCGCGGGGGTCCACAATGAGCAGTTCTTC. This sequence encodes CAISAAGVHNEQFF.

The table lists this clone with a count of one. The chain has TRBV7-8 and TRBJ1-3; tentatively, D is TRBD1 (5 bases). In germline, CDR1 is SGHVS, CDR2 FQNEAQ. Trimming shortened V by 5 bases and J by 0 bases, and 17 bases separated the two germline ends. The CDR3 runs 17 residues. CDR3 region: CASSPYVRATSGNTIYF. The CDR3 DNA reads TGTGCCAGCAGCCCGTACGTCAGGGCCACCTCTGGAAACACCATATATTTT. The full variable domain, with the rest looked up from reference TRBV7-8 and TRBJ1-3, is GAGVSQSPRYKVAKRGQDVALRCDPISGHVSLFWYQQALGQGPEFLTYFQNEAQLDKSGLPSDRFFAERPEGSVSTLKIQRTQQEDSAVYLCASSPYVRATSGNTIYFGEGSWLTVV.